The 25 T cell receptor beta chains listed next were all sequenced from one sample in a study of blood T cell repertoires in COVID-19. Produced via immunoSEQ multiplex PCR; TCRdb's table is partial and in-frame only. The table lists 400,000 to 550,000 clones, about 85% of them singletons. What was sequenced was PBMCs or T cells enriched from blood (not recorded which). Source of these receptors: a woman aged 18-35 years with acute COVID-19.

The chain has TRBV4-1 and TRBJ2-2; 9 nucleotides agree with TRBD1. This CDR3 has 16 residues. V gave up 5 bases and J gave up 0 bases; unmatched junction bases: 4. Per germline, CDR1 MGHRA and CDR2 YSYEKL. The CDR3 loop reads CASSFGTGTNTGELFF. Written as DNA, the CDR3 is TGCGCCAGCAGCTTTGGGACAGGGACGAACACCGGGGAGCTGTTTTTT.

As for this clone: This sample also contains other DNA sequences that code for the same CDR3. The chain employs TRBV6-2 or TRBV6-3 and TRBJ1-2, with D perhaps matching TRBD1 (6 bases). The V gene lost 5 bases and the J gene lost 5 bases, with 12 bases spanning the gap. Germline V lookup: CDR1 MNHEY, CDR2 SVGEGT. The CDR3 runs to 13 residues. The DNA of the CDR3 is TGTGCCAGCAGTAACCGGGACACATATGGCTACACCTTC. This encodes CASSNRDTYGYTF.

The rearrangement links TRBV5-1 to TRBJ2-7, with 9 bases lining up with TRBD1. V was clipped by 0 bases and J by 6 bases; unmatched bases: 13. Germline values: CDR1 SGHRS, CDR2 YFSETQ. This CDR3 spans 17 amino acids. This chain's CDR3 is CASSLEGSGTGRGEQYF. CDR3 bases: TGCGCCAGCAGCTTGGAAGGATCCGGGACAGGGAGGGGCGAGCAGTACTTC.

CDR3 nucleotides: TGTGCCAGCAACTCTCCCCACGAAAACTATGGCTACACCTTC. Its protein is CASNSPHENYGYTF. This sequence joins TRBV28 and TRBJ1-2; D ambiguous. CDR1 and CDR2 (germline): MDHEN, SYDVKM. The CDR3 length is 14 residues. V dropped 7 bases and J dropped 2 bases, with 14 bases sitting between them.

This clone has only one observation. The rearrangement uses TRBV10-3 and TRBJ2-7; TRBD1 matches 7 bases. The germline gives CDR1 ENHRY, CDR2 SYGVKD. Trimming took 3 bases from V and 5 from J; bases not matched to a gene: 7. This CDR3 has 14 amino acids. This chain's CDR3 is CAISDGAGGNEQYF. CDR3 nucleotides: TGTGCCATCAGTGATGGGGCAGGGGGTAACGAGCAGTACTTC.

This clone was seen a single time. The chain links TRBV27 to TRBJ2-5, with TRBD2 matching 10 bases. The CDR3 spans 15 residues. Germline-derived CDR1 and CDR2 are MNHEY and SMNVEV (reference sequence). With V trimmed by 6 bases and J by 4 bases, 8 bases remained unmatched. The CDR3 sequence: CASSRRTSGLETQYF. The CDR3 bases are TGTGCCAGCAGCCGACGGACTAGCGGTCTAGAGACCCAGTACTTC.

The J gene is TRBJ1-2, the V gene TRBV4-3; no definite D call. Trimming removed 3 bases at V and 4 bases at J, with 18 bases between. The germline V gene encodes CDR1 LGHNA and CDR2 YSLEER. The CDR3 has 16 amino acids. The CDR3 sequence: CASSHGERREFYGYTF. CDR3 coding DNA: TGCGCCAGCAGCCACGGCGAGAGGCGAGAGTTCTATGGCTACACCTTC.

Written as DNA, the CDR3 is TGCGCCAGCAGTCAGAGACAGCCATCTCACTCTGGAAACACCATATATTTT. It translates to CASSQRQPSHSGNTIYF. The chain links TRBV23-1 to TRBJ1-3; perhaps TRBD1 as D (5 bases). TRBV23-1 is recorded as an ORF, its role being uncertain. V gave up 3 bases and J gave up 0 bases, with 15 bases separating them. This CDR3 is built from 17 residues.

The rearrangement links TRBV29-1 to TRBJ1-1; D gene unclear. Germline V lookup: CDR1 SQVTM, CDR2 ANQGSEA. CDR3 length equals 13 residues. V shed 1 base and J shed 0 bases, with 6 bases lying between them. The CDR3 here is CSVEAGMNTEAFF. CDR3 coding DNA: TGCAGCGTTGAAGCCGGGATGAACACTGAAGCTTTCTTT.

This rearrangement joins TRBV5-1 to TRBJ2-7, with D maybe TRBD1 (6 bases). The CDR3 totals 14 residues. CDR1 and CDR2 from the germline V gene are SGHRS and YFSETQ. With 6 bases removed from V and 3 bases from J, the gap between germline ends came to 16 bases. CDR3 coding DNA: TGCGCCAGCACCCGGGGCCGGGACAACTACGAGCAGTACTTC. Its protein product is CASTRGRDNYEQYF.

The V gene is TRBV7-8, the J gene TRBJ2-3; 12 bases match TRBD2. V shed 4 bases and J 5 bases; nucleotides not matched to a gene: 4. This CDR3 contains 15 residues. Per germline, CDR1 SGHVS and CDR2 FQNEAQ. The CDR3 spells CASSYTTSGGDTQYF. CDR3 bases: TGTGCCAGCAGCTATACGACTAGCGGGGGAGATACGCAGTATTTT.

For the CDR3, the DNA is TGTGCCAGCAGCGAAGGGGGGGGGAGCTCTGGAAACACCATATATTTT. This sequence encodes CASSEGGGSSGNTIYF. The chain uses TRBV3-1 (or the pseudogene TRBV3-2) and TRBJ1-3; D perhaps matches TRBD1 (6 bases). This CDR3 region has 16 residues. Trimming left V 5 bases short and J 0 bases short, with 14 bases between. The V gene's germline CDR1 is LGHDT and CDR2 YNNKEL (reference sequence).

The chain combines TRBV6-2 or TRBV6-3 with TRBJ2-3; 7 bases map to TRBD1. Trimming cost V 5 bases and J 2 bases; bases outside gene matches: 4. This CDR3 comprises 14 residues. The germline gives CDR1 MNHEY, CDR2 SVGEGT. CDR3 amino acids: CASSRGPVTDTQYF. CDR3 in DNA: TGTGCCAGCAGTAGGGGGCCTGTCACAGATACGCAGTATTTT.

The rearrangement uses TRBV6-6 and TRBJ2-1, with D tentatively TRBD2 (7 bases). This CDR3 is built from 15 residues. Germline lookup yields CDR1 MNHNY and CDR2 SVGAGI (reference sequence). Deletions cut 2 bases from V and 2 bases from J, with 10 bases between. The CDR3 nucleotides are TGTGCCAGCAGTTACGGGGGGGGCCCCTACAATGAGCAGTTCTTC. Its translation is CASSYGGGPYNEQFF.

This clone was detected only a few times. This chain joins TRBV25-1 and TRBJ2-1; 11 bases map to TRBD2. Trimming removed 5 bases from V and 8 bases from J; junction bases left unmatched: 5. Looked up from germline, CDR1 is MGHDK and CDR2 is SYGVNS. The CDR3 has 14 amino acids. The CDR3 loop reads CASSLAGGPDEQFF. In DNA form, the CDR3 reads TGTGCCAGCAGTCTAGCGGGGGGCCCTGATGAGCAGTTCTTC.

J is TRBJ2-5 and V is TRBV5-1, with a possible D match to TRBD1 (5 bases). The CDR3 extends over 15 amino acids. V gave up 3 bases and J gave up 1 base, with 13 bases separating them. Germline V CDR1 and CDR2: SGHRS, YFSETQ. CDR3: CASSSISGSQETQYF. DNA for the CDR3: TGCGCCAGCAGCTCGATCTCAGGGTCCCAAGAGACCCAGTACTTC.

This chain links TRBV2 with TRBJ1-4, with D possibly TRBD1 on 5 matching bases. V lost 3 bases and J 5 bases, leaving 10 bases between the germline ends. CDR1 is SNHLY, CDR2 FYNNEI, per germline. The CDR3 covers 14 residues. The CDR3 nucleotides read TGTGCCAGCAGTGACAAGGGGAGGAATGAAAAACTGTTTTTT. Its protein product is CASSDKGRNEKLFF.

As DNA, the CDR3 is TGTGCCAGTGGGCAGGGGTATGGCAATCAGCCCCAGCATTTT. It specifies CASGQGYGNQPQHF. The chain uses TRBV2 and TRBJ1-5; possible D gene TRBD1, 6 bases. CDR1 is SNHLY and CDR2 is FYNNEI in the germline V gene. The length of the CDR3 is 14 residues. Trimming removed 9 bases at V and 2 bases at J, with 14 bases between. The entire variable domain, with the rest obtained from reference TRBV2 and TRBJ1-5, is as follows: EPEVTQTPSHQVTQMGQEVILRCVPISNHLYFYWYRQILGQKVEFLVSFYNNEISEKSEIFDDQFSVERPDGSNFTLKIRSTKLEDSAMYFCASGQGYGNQPQHFGDGTRLSIL.

The CDR3 sequence: CASSGSREDYGYTF. In DNA form, the CDR3 reads TGTGCCAGCAGTGGCTCCCGGGAGGACTATGGCTACACCTTC. V usage is TRBV7-3 and J usage is TRBJ1-2; D uncertain. The CDR3 is 14 amino acids. Looked up from germline, CDR1 is SGHTA and CDR2 is FQGTGA. The V gene lost 6 bases and the J gene lost 3 bases, with 14 bases spanning the gap.

The chain employs TRBV30 and TRBJ2-2; 7 bases are shared with TRBD1. CDR3 length: 13 residues. With 3 bases clipped from V and 7 bases from J, the junction kept 5 bases outside the gene matches. Per the germline V gene, CDR1 is GTSNPN and CDR2 is SVGIG (reference sequence). The CDR3 bases are TGTGCCTGGAGAACTACAGGGGTCGGGGAGCTGTTTTTT. This gives the protein CAWRTTGVGELFF.

The V and J genes are TRBV15 and TRBJ2-2; 9 nucleotides line up with TRBD1. This CDR3 has 15 residues. Germline V lookup: CDR1 LNHNV, CDR2 YYDKDF (reference sequence). Unmatched junction bases numbered 4, after V lost 4 bases and J lost 4 bases. The CDR3 protein is CATSIGTGITGELFF. The CDR3 DNA reads as TGTGCCACCAGCATAGGGACAGGGATCACCGGGGAGCTGTTTTTT. The full variable domain, rest sourced from reference TRBV15 and TRBJ2-2, is DAMVIQNPRYQVTQFGKPVTLSCSQTLNHNVMYWYQQKSSQAPKLLFHYYDKDFNNEADTPDNFQSRRPNTSFCFLDIRSPGLGDTAMYLCATSIGTGITGELFFGEGSRLTVL.

This clone was detected only a few times. The gene calls are TRBV19 and TRBJ1-1; possible D gene TRBD1, 6 bases. The CDR3 loop spans 14 amino acids. V was trimmed by 7 bases and J by 3 bases, leaving 15 bases between them. CDR1 is LNHDA and CDR2 is SQIVND in the germline V gene (reference sequence). This CDR3 reads CASTGLQGYTEAFF. CDR3 DNA: TGTGCCAGTACCGGGCTTCAGGGGTACACTGAAGCTTTCTTT. Combining the CDR3 with reference TRBV19 and TRBJ1-1 gives the whole variable domain DGGITQSPKYLFRKEGQNVTLSCEQNLNHDAMYWYRQDPGQGLRLIYYSQIVNDFQKGDIAEGYSVSREKKESFPLTVTSAQKNPTAFYLCASTGLQGYTEAFFGQGTRLTVV.

The rearrangement uses TRBV15 and TRBJ1-1; D is undetermined. The CDR3 is made up of 15 amino acids. Germline CDR1 LNHNV, CDR2 YYDKDF (reference sequence). V was shortened by 0 bases and J by 5 bases, with 13 bases between the two germline ends. The CDR3, as DNA: TGTGCCACCAGCAGAGATCAAGAGGGAGGTACTGAAGCTTTCTTT. This gives the protein CATSRDQEGGTEAFF.

This sequence joins TRBV10-1 and TRBJ2-3, with TRBD2 matching over 13 bases. Germline CDR1 WNHNN, CDR2 SYGVQD (reference sequence). Trimming at V came to 4 bases and at J to 4 bases, leaving 2 bases not matched to a gene. This CDR3 spans 15 amino acids. The CDR3 sequence is CASSGTSGSADTQYF. As DNA, the CDR3 is TGCGCCAGCAGTGGGACTAGCGGGAGCGCAGATACGCAGTATTTT.

CDR3 region: CASSLGRVTDTQYF. CDR3 DNA sequence: TGTGCCAGCAGCTTAGGGCGGGTAACGGATACGCAGTATTTT. This chain uses TRBV5-4 with TRBJ2-3; D is possibly TRBD2 (5 bases). V was pared by 2 bases and J by 6 bases, with 13 bases between. This CDR3 has 14 residues. Germline V gives CDR1 SGHNT, CDR2 YYREEE (reference sequence).